The sequence of this TCR beta chain was determined in a study of T cell changes during pregnancy in multiple sclerosis. TCRdb's copy holds only in-frame clones and misses some; the assay was immunoSEQ multiplex PCR. The table lists around 50,000 clones, roughly nine tenths of them singletons. The source was CD8+ T cells from peripheral blood mononuclear cells, collected in the second trimester of pregnancy. The source of this sequence is a female donor with multiple sclerosis, enrolled in a pregnancy study.

The CDR3, as DNA: TGTGCCAGCAGCTCTAGACAGGGGACCTATGGCTACACCTTC. Protein sequence: CASSSRQGTYGYTF. The chain joins TRBV7-9 to TRBJ1-2, with 8 bases fitting TRBD1. Trimming cost V 4 bases and J 4 bases; bases outside gene matches: 5. The CDR3 totals 14 residues. Germline V gives CDR1 SEHNR, CDR2 FQNEAQ (reference sequence).